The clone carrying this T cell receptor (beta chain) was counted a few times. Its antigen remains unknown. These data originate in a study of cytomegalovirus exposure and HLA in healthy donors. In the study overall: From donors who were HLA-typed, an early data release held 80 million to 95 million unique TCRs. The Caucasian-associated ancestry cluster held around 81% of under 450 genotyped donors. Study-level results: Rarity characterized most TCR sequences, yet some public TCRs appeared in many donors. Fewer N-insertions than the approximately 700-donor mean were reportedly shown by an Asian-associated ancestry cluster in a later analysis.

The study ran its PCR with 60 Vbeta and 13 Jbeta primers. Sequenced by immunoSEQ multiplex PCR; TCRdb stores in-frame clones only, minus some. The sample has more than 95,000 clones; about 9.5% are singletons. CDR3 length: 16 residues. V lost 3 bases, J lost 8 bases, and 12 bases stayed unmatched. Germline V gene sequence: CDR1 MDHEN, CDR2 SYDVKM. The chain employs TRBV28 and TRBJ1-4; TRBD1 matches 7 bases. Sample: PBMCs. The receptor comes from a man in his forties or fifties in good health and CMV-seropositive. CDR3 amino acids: CASSFWKGAKREKLFF. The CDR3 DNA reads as TGTGCCAGCAGTTTCTGGAAGGGGGCCAAGAGGGAAAAACTGTTTTTT.